These 30 T cell receptor beta chains originate from one sample sequenced in a study of technical replicates of blood from four donors. TCRdb's copy holds only in-frame clones and misses some; the assay was immunoSEQ multiplex PCR. The sample yields about 59,000 clones, 93% seen once. Sequences were obtained from PBMCs. These receptors came from a human donor in good health. Some clones in this sample may be carry-over from other donors' samples.

This chain connects TRBV6-1 to TRBJ2-7, with D maybe TRBD1 (5 bases). The germline V gene has CDR1 MNHNS and CDR2 SASEGT. The CDR3 is 16 amino acids. Trimming removed 2 bases from V and 2 bases from J, with 16 bases in between. CDR3 loop: CASSETRQPTTYEQYF. Written as DNA, the CDR3 is TGTGCCAGCAGTGAAACCCGACAGCCGACCACCTACGAGCAGTACTTC.

The rearrangement links TRBV30 to TRBJ1-1; possibly TRBD1 for D (5 bases). The CDR3 sequence is 10 residues long. V was pared by 8 bases and J by 4 bases, with 8 bases between. Germline CDR1 GTSNPN, CDR2 SVGIG (reference sequence). The CDR3 spells CAGRVTEAFF. The DNA of the CDR3 is TGTGCCGGCAGGGTCACTGAAGCTTTCTTT.

The chain joins TRBV9 to TRBJ1-1; D is uncertain. The V gene's germline CDR1 is SGDLS and CDR2 YYNGEE. Deletions cut 4 bases from V and 3 bases from J, with 13 bases between. The CDR3 loop spans 14 amino acids. DNA for the CDR3: TGTGCCAGCAGCCCTCCGAGGGCCTACACTGAAGCTTTCTTT. This translates into CASSPPRAYTEAFF.

Regarding this clone: One end of the junction fails to match germline, which may point to a read error. The genes are TRBV6-5 and TRBJ2-3; 7 nucleotides match TRBD2. This CDR3 has 15 amino acids. Per the germline V gene, CDR1 is MNHEY and CDR2 is SVGAGI. This CDR3 is CASTRTSTSPETQYF. In DNA, the CDR3 is TGTGCCAGCACCAGAACCTCGACTAGCCCAGAAACGCAGTATTTT.

V is TRBV7-6 and J is TRBJ1-3, with 7 positions matching TRBD1. V shed 1 base, J shed 0 bases, and the junction held 6 bases outside the gene matches. The CDR3 runs 17 residues. Germline V lookup: CDR1 SGHVS, CDR2 FNYEAQ. CDR3 protein: CASSLGGTVLSGNTIYF. CDR3 DNA: TGTGCCAGCAGCTTAGGCGGGACAGTCCTCTCTGGAAACACCATATATTTT.

The V call is TRBV6-1, the J call TRBJ1-6; D is ambiguous. This CDR3 has 15 residues. Germline CDR1 reads MNHNS; CDR2 reads SASEGT. The V gene lost 3 bases and the J gene lost 12 bases, with 18 bases spanning the gap. The CDR3 loop is CASSDRVWGGIPLHF. The CDR3 bases are TGTGCCAGCAGTGATCGTGTATGGGGAGGAATACCCCTCCACTTT.

The chain links TRBV30 to TRBJ2-3; 9 bases fit TRBD2. The CDR3 contains 14 residues. V gave up 7 bases and J gave up 1 base; unmatched junction bases: 6. From germline, CDR1 is GTSNPN and CDR2 SVGIG (reference sequence). The CDR3 DNA reads as TGTGCCTACCAAAGACTAGCGGGCACAGATACGCAGTATTTT. Encoded protein: CAYQRLAGTDTQYF.

The chain uses TRBV6-6 and TRBJ2-3; 7 bases are shared with TRBD2. V lost 5 bases to trimming and J lost 4 bases; unmatched junction nucleotides: 6. CDR1 is MNHNY, CDR2 SVGAGI, per germline (reference sequence). This CDR3 contains 14 residues. Here the CDR3 reads CASSRSGLADTQYF. CDR3 nucleotides: TGTGCCAGCAGTCGATCCGGACTAGCAGATACGCAGTATTTT.

V gene TRBV18 combines with J gene TRBJ1-1; weak D call: TRBD1 (5 bases). CDR3 length equals 15 residues. Germline V gene lookup returns CDR1 KGHSH and CDR2 LQKENI. Trimming cost V 5 bases and J 5 bases, with 18 bases left between them. CDR3 DNA sequence: TGTGCCAGCTCAGGGGCTGGGGTTATTAGTACTGAAGCTTTCTTT. Residues: CASSGAGVISTEAFF.

This clone has just one count. The chain carries TRBV7-9 and TRBJ1-5; D unresolved. The CDR3 has 13 residues. V shed 5 bases and J shed 6 bases, with 11 bases lying between them. Germline V lookup: CDR1 SEHNR, CDR2 FQNEAQ (reference sequence). This CDR3 reads CASSDGDGQPQHF. As DNA, the CDR3 is TGTGCCAGCAGCGACGGGGATGGTCAGCCCCAGCATTTT. The full variable domain, its missing parts supplied by reference TRBV7-9 and TRBJ1-5, is DTGVSQNPRHKITKRGQNVTFRCDPISEHNRLYWYRQTLGQGPEFLTYFQNEAQLEKSRLLSDRFSAERPKGSFSTLEIQRTEQGDSAMYLCASSDGDGQPQHFGDGTRLSIL.

This chain joins TRBV10-1 and TRBJ2-5, with a possible D match to TRBD2 (5 bases). V was cut by 3 bases and J by 5 bases, with 13 bases left in between. The CDR3 length is 14 residues. In germline, CDR1 is WNHNN, CDR2 SYGVQD (reference sequence). DNA for the CDR3: TGCGCCAGCAGTGATTGTGGCCGAGGGGAGACCCAGTACTTC. Translated, it gives CASSDCGRGETQYF.

The chain recombines TRBV7-9 with TRBJ2-1; 7 bases are a match to TRBD2. The CDR3 has 16 residues. The V gene's germline CDR1 is SEHNR and CDR2 FQNEAQ (reference sequence). Trimming removed 2 bases from V and 3 bases from J; junction bases left unmatched: 7. CDR3 DNA: TGTGCCAGCAGCTTATTTTTGGCGGGAGACTACAATGAGCAGTTCTTC. It specifies CASSLFLAGDYNEQFF.

This chain connects TRBV4-3 to TRBJ2-5; D is unclear. Trimming removed 0 bases from V and 5 bases from J, with 10 bases in between. The V gene's germline CDR1 is LGHNA and CDR2 YSLEER. CDR3 length: 14 residues. The CDR3 DNA sequence: TGCGCCAGCAGCCAAGACCCCAGTCAGGAGACCCAGTACTTC. Protein product: CASSQDPSQETQYF.

This clone was detected only once. V is TRBV27 and J is TRBJ1-2, with D unclear. Trimming stripped 10 bases from V and 3 bases from J, with 3 bases between. The germline V gene has CDR1 MNHEY and CDR2 SMNVEV (reference sequence). CDR3 size: 9 residues. The CDR3 DNA is TGTGCCATCTACTATGGCTACACCTTC. This sequence encodes CAIYYGYTF.

V is TRBV29-1 and J is TRBJ2-1; tentative D call: TRBD2 (6 bases). Trimming left V 0 bases short and J 7 bases short, with 13 bases between. The length of the CDR3 is 14 residues. Germline values: CDR1 SQVTM, CDR2 ANQGSEA. CDR3 protein: CSVEEGTSRNEQFF. The CDR3, as DNA: TGCAGCGTTGAAGAGGGTACTAGCAGGAATGAGCAGTTCTTC.

The chain couples TRBV5-6 to TRBJ2-1, with D perhaps TRBD1 (7 bases). Germline assignment: CDR1 SGHDT and CDR2 YYEEEE. The CDR3 runs to 14 residues. Trimming removed 1 base from V and 7 bases from J, with 12 bases in between. The CDR3 DNA is TGTGCCAGCAGCTTGTCAGGGGGGATAAATGAGCAGTTCTTC. Translation gives CASSLSGGINEQFF.

This clone was observed a single time. The CDR3 region is CAIPSREGGTNYGYTF. The DNA for the CDR3 is TGTGCCATCCCATCGAGGGAAGGAGGCACTAACTATGGCTACACCTTC. This chain connects TRBV9 to TRBJ1-2; no firm D call. There are 16 residues in the CDR3. From germline, CDR1 is SGDLS and CDR2 YYNGEE. Trimming pared 9 bases from V and 0 bases from J, leaving 21 bases between.

The chain links TRBV5-4 to TRBJ2-7; 11 bases line up with TRBD2. The CDR3 totals 15 residues. Unmatched junction bases numbered 3, after V lost 3 bases and J lost 1 base. The germline CDR1 and CDR2 sequences are SGHNT and YYREEE (reference sequence). The CDR3 reads CASSSGTSGSYEQYF. The CDR3 bases are TGTGCCAGCAGCTCCGGGACTAGCGGTTCCTACGAGCAGTACTTC.

The chain employs TRBV7-9 and TRBJ1-1, with 8 bases aligning to TRBD1. The CDR3 is 15 residues long. Germline CDR1 SEHNR, CDR2 FQNEAQ (reference sequence). The trim removed 3 bases at V and 5 bases at J, leaving 8 bases unmatched. CDR3 nucleotides: TGTGCCAGCAGCTTTACCGGACAGGGCGAAACTGAAGCTTTCTTT. It codes for CASSFTGQGETEAFF.

This sequence joins TRBV6-1 and TRBJ2-3; 8 nucleotides align to TRBD2. The germline CDR1 and CDR2 sequences are MNHNS and SASEGT. J lost 0 bases, V lost 5 bases, and 4 bases had no gene match. The CDR3 is 15 amino acids. CDR3 sequence (DNA): TGTGCCAGCAGTCCCCGGGGGGGTAGCACAGATACGCAGTATTTT. Encoded protein: CASSPRGGSTDTQYF.

This CDR3 reads CASSLVYVRVQETQYF. The CDR3, as DNA: TGTGCCAGCAGCTTAGTTTACGTTAGAGTACAAGAGACCCAGTACTTC. The chain is built from TRBV7-2 and TRBJ2-5; D ambiguous. The CDR3 contains 16 residues. V was shortened by 1 base and J by 2 bases, with 14 bases between the two germline ends. CDR1 SGHTA and CDR2 FQGNSA come from the germline V gene.

This chain links TRBV30 with TRBJ2-1; 8 nucleotides agree with TRBD2. V dropped 3 bases and J dropped 7; count of bases not matched to a gene: 5. Per germline, CDR1 GTSNPN and CDR2 SVGIG (reference sequence). This CDR3 has 13 amino acids. The CDR3 DNA is TGTGCCTGGAGAAATAGCGGGGCGAATGAGCAGTTCTTC. Amino acids: CAWRNSGANEQFF.

V and J are TRBV27 and TRBJ2-4; TRBD2 agrees at 7 bases. Losses at the gene ends were 6 bases for V and 3 bases for J; bases not matched to a gene: 11. The CDR3 loop spans 16 amino acids. Per the germline V gene, CDR1 is MNHEY and CDR2 is SMNVEV (reference sequence). As DNA, the CDR3 is TGTGCCAGCAGCTGGGTCGGGGCTAGCGGCAAAAACATTCAGTACTTC. This codes for CASSWVGASGKNIQYF.

V gene TRBV7-9 combines with J gene TRBJ1-4, with D possibly matching TRBD1 (6 bases). Germline values: CDR1 SEHNR, CDR2 FQNEAQ (reference sequence). The CDR3 totals 14 residues. V was cut by 5 bases and J by 4 bases, with 11 bases left in between. The CDR3 coding sequence is TGTGCCAGCAGCAGCGACAGGTTTAATGAAAAACTGTTTTTT. Protein product: CASSSDRFNEKLFF.

The V gene is TRBV30, the J gene TRBJ2-1, with 9 bases that match TRBD2. In germline, CDR1 is GTSNPN, CDR2 SVGIG (reference sequence). The CDR3 extends over 15 amino acids. V lost 3 bases to trimming and J lost 3 bases; unmatched junction nucleotides: 6. The CDR3 sequence: CAWSRRREGYNEQFF. CDR3 DNA sequence: TGTGCCTGGAGCAGGAGGCGGGAGGGCTACAATGAGCAGTTCTTC.

CDR3 loop: CASSVPGADTQYF. DNA for the CDR3: TGTGCCAGCAGCGTACCCGGGGCAGATACGCAGTATTTT. The chain is built from TRBV9 and TRBJ2-3; D might be TRBD2 (5 bases). The CDR3 spans 13 residues. Trimming left V 1 base short and J 4 bases short, with 7 bases between. CDR1 and CDR2 (germline): SGDLS, YYNGEE.

The genes are TRBV6-5 and TRBJ1-5, with D perhaps matching TRBD1 (6 bases). The CDR3 spans 13 residues. Trimming removed 7 bases from V and 6 bases from J, with 13 bases in between. Germline V gene sequence: CDR1 MNHEY, CDR2 SVGAGI. DNA for the CDR3: TGTGCCAGCAACAACAGGGAGGGTCAGCCCCAGCATTTT. As protein: CASNNREGQPQHF.

For the CDR3, the DNA is TGTGCCAGCAGCCTTCTAACCGGGACTAGCGGGGGGGCCAGGGAGACCCAGTACTTC. Translating gives CASSLLTGTSGGARETQYF. The V gene is TRBV7-6, the J gene TRBJ2-5; the match to TRBD2 covers 16 bases. The CDR3 spans 19 residues. V dropped 5 bases and J dropped 5; count of bases not matched to a gene: 14. CDR1 is SGHVS, CDR2 FNYEAQ, per germline.

The chain uses TRBV5-1 and TRBJ1-1; 7 nucleotides line up with TRBD1. Losses at the gene ends were 4 bases for V and 0 bases for J; bases not matched to a gene: 3. The CDR3 has 14 residues. Germline V gene data show CDR1 as SGHRS and CDR2 as YFSETQ. CDR3 protein: CASSGGTVNTEAFF. In nucleotides, the CDR3 is TGCGCCAGCAGCGGGGGGACAGTGAACACTGAAGCTTTCTTT.

This chain links TRBV5-1 with TRBJ1-1, with D possibly TRBD1 on 5 matching bases. V lost 2 bases, J lost 8 bases, and 16 bases lay in between. CDR1 is SGHRS and CDR2 is YFSETQ in the germline V gene. The CDR3 has 14 residues. CDR3 protein: CASSFTGAPGEAFF. CDR3 in DNA: TGCGCCAGCAGCTTCACAGGAGCTCCCGGAGAAGCTTTCTTT. Complete variable domain (other parts from reference TRBV5-1 and TRBJ1-1): KAGVTQTPRYLIKTRGQQVTLSCSPISGHRSVSWYQQTPGQGLQFLFEYFSETQRNKGNFPGRFSGRQFSNSRSEMNVSTLELGDSALYLCASSFTGAPGEAFFGQGTRLTVV.